Listed below are T cell receptor beta chains from one sample, sequenced in a study of CD8 T cell repertoires and HIV-1 epitope variants. These receptors lack a known antigen. TCRdb keeps only in-frame clones here, not all; method: immunoSEQ multiplex PCR. The repertoire has approximately 4,900 clones, about 71% of them found once; the top ten carry about 39%. The sequencing input was cultured CD8+ T cells derived from PBMCs. The receptors were gathered from a male donor with HIV. CDR3s include the opening cysteine and the closing phenylalanine or tryptophan. A D gene is named only where the DNA matches it firmly. The size field is filled for only some rows; it gives once, few, many or a size class.

D gene: TRBD2; V gene: TRBV6-6; clone size: NA; J gene: TRBJ2-1; CDR3 DNA: TGTGCCAGCAGTTACTGGGCGGGAGGCGGCAATGAGCAGTTCTTC; CDR3 protein: CASSYWAGGGNEQFF
D gene: NA; V gene: TRBV21-1; clone size: few; J gene: TRBJ2-7; CDR3 DNA: TGTGCACGCAGGCCCCACGAGCAGTACTTC; CDR3 protein: CARRPHEQYF
D gene: NA; V gene: TRBV9; clone size: few; J gene: TRBJ1-1; CDR3 DNA: TGTGCCAGCAGCGTAGGGGCACAAATGAACACTGAAGCTTTCTTT; CDR3 protein: CASSVGAQMNTEAFF
D gene: NA; V gene: TRBV28; clone size: NA; J gene: TRBJ1-5; CDR3 DNA: TGTGCCAGCAGTTCACAGGGTAGCAATCAGCCCCAGCATTTT; CDR3 protein: CASSSQGSNQPQHF
D gene: NA; V gene: TRBV28; clone size: NA; J gene: TRBJ2-7; CDR3 DNA: TGTGCCAGCAGTTCAGATGTCTCGGCCTACGAGCAGTACTTC; CDR3 protein: CASSSDVSAYEQYF
D gene: TRBD2; V gene: TRBV5-6; clone size: NA; J gene: TRBJ2-5; CDR3 DNA: TGTGCCAGCAGCTTGGGACTAGCGGGGGTCTCGTACCAAGAGACCCAGTACTTC; CDR3 protein: CASSLGLAGVSYQETQYF
D gene: NA; V gene: TRBV7-6; clone size: few; J gene: TRBJ1-1; CDR3 DNA: TGTGCCAGCAGCTCCCTCCCGACACTGAACACTGAAGCTTTCTTT; CDR3 protein: CASSSLPTLNTEAFF
D gene: NA; V gene: TRBV27; clone size: NA; J gene: TRBJ2-3; CDR3 DNA: TGTGCCAGCAGTTTATCAAACGGGGGCACAGATACGCAGTATTTT; CDR3 protein: CASSLSNGGTDTQYF
D gene: TRBD1; V gene: TRBV7-9; clone size: NA; J gene: TRBJ1-2; CDR3 DNA: TGTGCCAGCAGTCGGGACAGTAACTATGGCTACACCTTC; CDR3 protein: CASSRDSNYGYTF
D gene: TRBD2; V gene: TRBV29-1; clone size: NA; J gene: TRBJ2-1; CDR3 DNA: TGCAGCGTTGCAGCGGGAGAACTCACTTACAATGAGCAGTTCTTC; CDR3 protein: CSVAAGELTYNEQFF
D gene: NA; V gene: TRBV7-9; clone size: NA; J gene: TRBJ1-2; CDR3 DNA: TGTGCCAGCAGCCCTGACAGCAACTATGGCTACACCTTC; CDR3 protein: CASSPDSNYGYTF
D gene: TRBD1; V gene: TRBV28; clone size: NA; J gene: TRBJ2-5; CDR3 DNA: TGTGCCAGCAGTTTTGCGTCCGATGTCCCTGCAGGGGGAGACGGCGAAGAGACCCAGTACTTC; CDR3 protein: CASSFASDVPAGGDGEETQYF
D gene: NA; V gene: TRBV10-3; clone size: NA; J gene: TRBJ1-1; CDR3 DNA: TGTGCCATCAGTGAGTCCGGGGGGGGGAACACTGAAGCTTTCTTT; CDR3 protein: CAISESGGGNTEAFF